These T cell receptor beta chains were read from a single sample in a study of T cell responses to AZD1222 COVID-19 vaccine. Produced via immunoSEQ multiplex PCR; TCRdb's table is partial and in-frame only. Here the sample spans roughly 150,000 clones, 85% to 95% being singletons. Specimen: peripheral blood, collected on day 0 of AZD1222 vaccination. The receptors were gathered from an adult in good health. Each CDR3 is given with its conserved first and last residue. Each record gives: V gene, clone size, J gene, D gene, CDR3 DNA, CDR3 protein. D genes are given only for firm matches. Rows give clone size only sometimes, using once, few, many, or a class for an expanded clone.

TRBV9	-	TRBJ2-1	-	TGTGCCAGCAGCGTAGGGTCCGGGGGTCTGGTCGTTCGTGATGAGCAGTTCTTC	CASSVGSGGLVVRDEQFF
TRBV24-1	-	TRBJ2-3	-	TGTGCCACCAAGGGACATGACACAGATACGCAGTATTTT	CATKGHDTDTQYF
TRBV5-1	-	TRBJ1-3	-	TGCGCCAGCTCTCGGGAAGCCGGAAACACCATATATTTT	CASSREAGNTIYF
TRBV5-1	-	TRBJ2-1	-	TGCGCCAGCAGCTTGGGGGACGGGGGCCATGAGCAGTTCTTC	CASSLGDGGHEQFF
TRBV23-1	-	TRBJ2-3	TRBD2	TGCGCCAGCAGTCAATCCGGGACTAGCACGGGAGATACGCAGTATTTT	CASSQSGTSTGDTQYF
TRBV7-8	-	TRBJ2-3	TRBD2	TGTGCCAGCAGCTTAGGCTCTCGGTCTAGCGGGAGTACAGATACGCAGTATTTT	CASSLGSRSSGSTDTQYF
TRBV2	once	TRBJ1-1	-	TGTGCCAGCAGTGATCGGCCAAGCGAAGCTTTCTTT	CASSDRPSEAFF
TRBV18	-	TRBJ2-1	-	TGTGCCAGCTCACGGACCGGCAATGAGCAGTTCTTC	CASSRTGNEQFF
TRBV27	-	TRBJ2-2	-	TGTGCCAGCAGTTTAGCCGCGGGCGGGGAGCTGTTTTTT	CASSLAAGGELFF
TRBV7-2	-	TRBJ2-1	-	TGTGCCAGCAGCTTAGCGAGGGGCGGCCGCCGAACTTACAATGAGCAGTTCTTC	CASSLARGGRRTYNEQFF
TRBV7-9	-	TRBJ2-2	TRBD1	TGTGCCAGCAGCCCGACAGGGGCGAGCGGGGAGCTGTTTTTT	CASSPTGASGELFF
TRBV11-2	-	TRBJ2-1	-	TGTGCCAGCAGCCTCCTATACGAGCAGTTCTTC	CASSLLYEQFF
TRBV6-5	-	TRBJ2-5	-	TGTGCCAGCAGTTACTCGATAGCTACGGAGACCCAGTACTTC	CASSYSIATETQYF
TRBV7-3	-	TRBJ1-6	-	TGTGCCAGCAGCCTGAGGGACGGTTATAATTCACCCCTCCACTTT	CASSLRDGYNSPLHF
TRBV7-8	few	TRBJ1-1	-	TGTGCCAGCAGCCTCCCTAGTGGTGAAGCTTTCTTT	CASSLPSGEAFF
TRBV7-3	-	TRBJ2-1	TRBD2	TGTGCCAGCAGCCCCGGGGCTAGCGGGAGGGGAGGGAATGAGCAGTTCTTC	CASSPGASGRGGNEQFF
TRBV7-8	-	TRBJ2-3	TRBD1	TGTGCCAGCAGCTTCGGACAGGCTACCACAGATACGCAGTATTTT	CASSFGQATTDTQYF
TRBV29-1	-	TRBJ1-2	-	TGCAGCGTTTCAGGGGAAAGGAGCTACACCTTC	CSVSGERSYTF
TRBV2	-	TRBJ2-3	TRBD1	TGTGCCAGCACCGTAGACAGGGGCCCCACAGATACGCAGTATTTT	CASTVDRGPTDTQYF
TRBV18	once	TRBJ1-2	-	TGTGCCAGCTCACCATTGGGAGACGATGGCTACACCTTC	CASSPLGDDGYTF
TRBV10-2	-	TRBJ1-4	TRBD1	TGCGCCAGCCACAGGGGGAAAAAACTGTTTTTT	CASHRGKKLFF
TRBV29-1	-	TRBJ2-1	TRBD1	TGCAGCGTTGATGGTTCCGGGACAGGATACAATGAGCAGTTCTTC	CSVDGSGTGYNEQFF
TRBV28	-	TRBJ1-1	-	TGTGCCAGCAGTTTGGAGTCGTGGGCCGGGACCACTGAAGCTTTCTTT	CASSLESWAGTTEAFF
TRBV5-1	-	TRBJ1-1	-	TGCGCCAGCAGCTTGGCCTGGGGAGATGAAGCTTTCTTT	CASSLAWGDEAFF
TRBV19	once	TRBJ1-1	-	TGTGCCAGTACCCCCCGGGAGGGAGGATACACTGAAGCTTTCTTT	CASTPREGGYTEAFF
TRBV3-1/TRBV3-2	-	TRBJ2-5	-	TGTGCCAGCAGCCCGAACGTGCTCGGAGCCCAAGAGACCCAGTACTTC	CASSPNVLGAQETQYF
TRBV19	-	TRBJ2-1	TRBD2	TGTGCCAGTAGTATCGGGTCTAGCGGGGGGGCCCAGCAGTTCTTC	CASSIGSSGGAQQFF
TRBV5-1	-	TRBJ2-3	TRBD1	TGCGCCAGCAGCGCCGGGACAGAGAGCACAGATACGCAGTATTTT	CASSAGTESTDTQYF
TRBV27	-	TRBJ1-3	TRBD1	TGTGCCAGCTCGGGAGGGGGCCGCTCTGGAAACACCATATATTTT	CASSGGGRSGNTIYF
TRBV9	-	TRBJ1-5	TRBD1	TGTGCCAGCAGCCCGGGGACAGGTAGCAATCAGCCCCAGCATTTT	CASSPGTGSNQPQHF